The 22 T cell receptor beta chains reported below all come from one sample, sequenced in a study of shared clonotypes between healthy human individuals. TCRdb's table, derived via immunoSEQ multiplex PCR, lists solely in-frame clones and lacks some. The sample holds some 700,000 clones, less than 95% seen once. The specimen sequenced was memory CD8+ T cells from PBMCs. Described subset: CD45RO+ cells pooled with CCR7-negative TemRA cells. These receptors came from a man aged 18 to 30 in good health. Some clones in this sample may be carry-over from other donors' samples.

A single count supports this clone. The genes are TRBV9 and TRBJ2-1; TRBD2 matches at 9 bases. Germline CDR1 is SGDLS and CDR2 is YYNGEE. CDR3 size: 15 residues. The J segment lost 4 bases and the V segment lost 3 bases, leaving 5 bases of the junction unmatched. CDR3 nucleotide sequence: TGTGCCAGCAGCGCAGGACTAGCGACATACAATGAGCAGTTCTTC. Translated: CASSAGLATYNEQFF.

This clone was picked up a small number of times. The CDR3 region is CASRDLMNTEAFF. The CDR3 nucleotides are TGTGCCAGCAGGGACCTCATGAACACTGAAGCTTTCTTT. The chain uses TRBV7-6 and TRBJ1-1; D gene ambiguous. This CDR3 spans 13 amino acids. V was clipped by 6 bases and J by 0 bases, with 8 bases between them. CDR1 is SGHVS, CDR2 FNYEAQ, per germline.

A single count supports this clone. The V gene is TRBV27, the J gene TRBJ2-2; no clear D gene. Germline-derived CDR1 and CDR2 are MNHEY and SMNVEV (reference sequence). Trimming pared 6 bases from V and 8 bases from J, leaving 7 bases between. This CDR3 is built from 11 residues. CDR3 residues: CASSVNGELFF. The CDR3 coding sequence is TGTGCCAGCAGCGTAAATGGGGAGCTGTTTTTT.

The CDR3 is CASSPPRVGGREFPNEQYF. CDR3 nucleotides: TGCGCCAGCAGCCCACCCAGGGTCGGGGGAAGAGAGTTCCCAAACGAGCAGTACTTC. V usage is TRBV5-1 and J usage is TRBJ2-7, with D possibly matching TRBD2 (6 bases). The CDR3 has 19 amino acids. V was shortened by 4 bases and J by 5 bases, with 31 bases between the two germline ends. Germline CDR1 and CDR2: SGHRS and YFSETQ. Filled out from reference TRBV5-1 and TRBJ2-7, the complete variable domain reads KAGVTQTPRYLIKTRGQQVTLSCSPISGHRSVSWYQQTPGQGLQFLFEYFSETQRNKGNFPGRFSGRQFSNSRSEMNVSTLELGDSALYLCASSPPRVGGREFPNEQYFGPGTRLTVT.

This chain links TRBV19 with TRBJ1-5; D is ambiguous. The CDR3 runs to 13 residues. V gave up 5 bases and J gave up 6 bases, with 11 bases separating them. Germline values: CDR1 LNHDA, CDR2 SQIVND (reference sequence). In DNA, the CDR3 is TGTGCCAGTAGTGATGGCAGGTCTCAGCCCCAGCATTTT. Translating gives CASSDGRSQPQHF. The full variable domain, with the rest looked up from reference TRBV19 and TRBJ1-5, is DGGITQSPKYLFRKEGQNVTLSCEQNLNHDAMYWYRQDPGQGLRLIYYSQIVNDFQKGDIAEGYSVSREKKESFPLTVTSAQKNPTAFYLCASSDGRSQPQHFGDGTRLSIL.

The CDR3 is CASSHPDRAYEQYF. In DNA form, the CDR3 reads TGCGCCAGCAGCCATCCAGACAGGGCCTACGAGCAGTACTTC. V usage is TRBV4-1 and J usage is TRBJ2-7, with 7 bases matching TRBD1. V shed 3 bases, J shed 2 bases, and the junction held 4 bases outside the gene matches. From germline, CDR1 is MGHRA and CDR2 YSYEKL. The CDR3 length is 14 residues.

The chain combines TRBV6-5 with TRBJ1-1; weak D call: TRBD1 (5 bases). This CDR3 has 14 residues. Trimming took off 5 bases at V and 5 bases at J, with 15 bases between the two ends. The germline gives CDR1 MNHEY, CDR2 SVGAGI. CDR3 in DNA: TGTGCCAGCAGTGGCTCATTGGGGCTGACTGAAGCTTTCTTT. Amino acid sequence: CASSGSLGLTEAFF.

A word on this clone: Other DNA sequences in the sample encode the same CDR3. The chain combines TRBV27 with TRBJ1-5, with a tentative D call TRBD1 (6 bases). The CDR3 runs 13 residues. Germline V CDR1 and CDR2: MNHEY, SMNVEV (reference sequence). The V and J ends lost 3 bases and 5 bases respectively, with 8 bases between them. CDR3 DNA sequence: TGTGCCAGCAGTTTGCAGGGGTATCAGCCCCAGCATTTT. It codes for CASSLQGYQPQHF.

This clone appeared once. The chain recombines TRBV27 with TRBJ1-5; TRBD1 might be the D (5 bases). Trimming took 1 base from V and 11 from J, leaving 12 bases between them. Germline lookup yields CDR1 MNHEY and CDR2 SMNVEV (reference sequence). CDR3 length: 13 amino acids. The chain's CDR3 is CASSLFGRAAQHF. The DNA for the CDR3 is TGTGCCAGCAGTTTATTCGGCAGGGCGGCCCAGCATTTT.

The chain joins TRBV13 to TRBJ2-2; D may be TRBD1 or TRBD2 (6 bases each). V lost 3 bases and J 0 bases, leaving 11 bases between the germline ends. This CDR3 is built from 16 residues. Germline V gene lookup returns CDR1 PRHDT and CDR2 FYEKMQ (reference sequence). CDR3 DNA sequence: TGTGCCAGCAGCTTCTGGGGGGCGCCGAACACCGGGGAGCTGTTTTTT. Its translation is CASSFWGAPNTGELFF.

The chain carries TRBV5-8 and TRBJ1-5; D may be TRBD1 (5 bases). V gave up 4 bases and J gave up 0 bases, with 17 bases separating them. CDR3 size: 17 residues. Germline V lookup: CDR1 SGHTS, CDR2 YDEGEE. The CDR3 coding sequence is TGTGCCAGCAGCGGGACGTTTGGGGCCTATAGCAATCAGCCCCAGCATTTT. Translation: CASSGTFGAYSNQPQHF.

The J gene is TRBJ2-7, the V gene TRBV5-1; D is possibly TRBD2 (5 bases). The V and J ends lost 4 bases and 4 bases respectively, with 18 bases between them. This CDR3 comprises 15 residues. Germline V gives CDR1 SGHRS, CDR2 YFSETQ. CDR3 residues: CASSEGSYTIYEQYF. The CDR3 DNA reads as TGCGCCAGCAGCGAGGGTAGCTACACGATATACGAGCAGTACTTC.

This clone was seen a handful of times. The gene calls are TRBV4-1 and TRBJ1-1; the D gene is possibly TRBD1 (5 bases). CDR1 is MGHRA and CDR2 is YSYEKL in the germline V gene. This CDR3 spans 12 amino acids. Trimming stripped 5 bases from V and 8 bases from J, with 12 bases between. The CDR3 protein is CASSFGAGEAFF. The CDR3 nucleotides read TGCGCCAGCAGCTTCGGGGCGGGGGAAGCTTTCTTT.

The genes are TRBV29-1 and TRBJ2-1; 7 bases fit TRBD2. CDR3 size: 13 residues. The V gene's germline CDR1 is SQVTM and CDR2 ANQGSEA. This CDR3 is CRATASGYNEQFF. The CDR3 coding sequence is TGCAGGGCCACGGCTAGCGGTTACAATGAGCAGTTCTTC.

This chain connects TRBV19 to TRBJ1-1; TRBD1 is a possible D gene (6 bases). CDR3 size: 14 residues. Germline V lookup: CDR1 LNHDA, CDR2 SQIVND (reference sequence). V was pared by 5 bases and J by 1 base, with 11 bases between. CDR3 DNA sequence: TGTGCCAGTAGTGGGGAGACAGGGAACACTGAAGCTTTCTTT. This sequence encodes CASSGETGNTEAFF.

This clone was seen a handful of times. Other DNA sequences from this sample encode an identical CDR3 as well. The V call is TRBV6-4, the J call TRBJ2-1, with a weak D call TRBD1 (6 bases). The CDR3 is 15 amino acids. V lost 3 bases and J lost 0, with 9 bases in between. Germline values: CDR1 MRHNA, CDR2 SNTAGT. CDR3 coding DNA: TGTGCCAGCAGTGAGACAGGCGGCTCCTACAATGAGCAGTTCTTC. Its protein is CASSETGGSYNEQFF.

This clone was detected once. The CDR3 bases are TGCAGCGCCGATACAGAAGGGCCCTACAATGAGCAGTTCTTC. Its translation is CSADTEGPYNEQFF. The chain has TRBV29-1 and TRBJ2-1; D remains ambiguous. The CDR3 is 14 residues long. Germline loops: CDR1 SQVTM, CDR2 ANQGSEA. Trimming cost V 7 bases and J 2 bases, with 15 bases left between them.

The chain couples TRBV15 to TRBJ2-2, with D unclear. Trimming removed 6 bases at V and 1 base at J, with 15 bases between. Germline CDR1 is LNHNV and CDR2 is YYDKDF (reference sequence). The CDR3 is 16 amino acids. The CDR3 sequence is CATSYPAGRNTGELFF. The CDR3 DNA is TGTGCCACCAGTTACCCTGCCGGGCGGAACACCGGGGAGCTGTTTTTT. The whole variable domain, filled in from reference TRBV15 and TRBJ2-2, reads DAMVIQNPRYQVTQFGKPVTLSCSQTLNHNVMYWYQQKSSQAPKLLFHYYDKDFNNEADTPDNFQSRRPNTSFCFLDIRSPGLGDTAMYLCATSYPAGRNTGELFFGEGSRLTVL.

The V gene is TRBV27, the J gene TRBJ1-1, with 8 bases lining up with TRBD1. CDR1 MNHEY and CDR2 SMNVEV come from the germline V gene (reference sequence). The CDR3 contains 14 residues. J was trimmed by 1 base and V by 6 bases; bases with no gene match: 4. CDR3 region: CASRPGTGNTEAFF. The CDR3 DNA follows: TGTGCCAGCAGGCCCGGGACAGGGAACACTGAAGCTTTCTTT.

The CDR3, as DNA: TGTGCCAGCAGCGCCCGACAGGGGGCGTGGGGCTACACCTTC. This sequence encodes CASSARQGAWGYTF. The rearrangement joins TRBV7-8 to TRBJ1-2; TRBD1 aligns across 10 bases. The CDR3 runs to 14 residues. J gave up 8 bases and V 5 bases, and 8 bases lay outside the gene matches. CDR1 is SGHVS and CDR2 is FQNEAQ in the germline V gene.

The genes are TRBV11-2 and TRBJ2-1; D possibly matches TRBD1 or TRBD2 (5 bases each). The CDR3 runs 11 residues. Germline values: CDR1 SGHAT, CDR2 FQNNGV. V was clipped by 1 base and J by 15 bases, with 10 bases between them. CDR3 region: CASSLAGPTFF. Here the CDR3 DNA reads TGTGCCAGCAGCTTAGCGGGACCAACGTTCTTC.

Comments on this clone: Other DNA sequences within the sample encode an identical CDR3. The J gene is TRBJ2-7, the V gene TRBV6-1, with TRBD1 identical over 7 bases. Germline CDR1 MNHNS, CDR2 SASEGT. Trimming cost V 4 bases and J 1 base; bases outside gene matches: 4. The CDR3 has 14 amino acids. This CDR3 reads CASSALGQSYEQYF. As DNA, the CDR3 is TGTGCCAGCAGTGCCCTGGGACAGTCCTACGAGCAGTACTTC.